This TCR beta chain is from a study of CXCR3-negative and CXCR3-positive naive CD8 T cells. The germline V gene encodes CDR1 SGHTA and CDR2 FQGTGA. The CDR3 spans 17 residues. Whole-study findings and limits: Naive CXCR3-positive and CXCR3-negative cells shared similar TRBV-TRBJ usage, unlike memory cells. Memory CD8+ cells showed much lower diversity, while both naive subsets displayed comparably high diversity. CXCR3-positive naive cells carried more hydrophobic TRB CDR3s than CXCR3-negative naive cells did. Naive subsets displayed similar surface CD5, and TCR strength was inferred from TRB CDR3 properties.

5' RACE with UMI labels generated the TRB cDNA libraries. No DNA is given; TCRdb re-called the 5' RACE reads and lists each CDR3 protein once. The listing contains approximately 140,000 distinct CDR3 sequences. About this clonotype itself: Its antigen is not identified.

V gene TRBV7-3 combines with J gene TRBJ2-3; TCRdb indicates TRBD2, and absent DNA this call remains unverified. Sequencing was done on a sample of naive CXCR3+ CD8+ T cells from blood. Subset specified: CD45RO-CCR7+CD27+CD95- naive CD8+ T cells expressing CXCR3 (TNR3+). The sequence was obtained from a human donor in good health. Some clones in this sample may be carry-over from other donors' samples. CDR3 amino acids: CASSSGGLAGNTDTQYF. Full variable domain (rest looked up from reference TRBV7-3 and TRBJ2-3): GAGVSQTPSNKVTEKGKYVELRCDPISGHTALYWYRQSLGQGPEFLIYFQGTGAADDSGLPNDRFFAVRPEGSVSTLKIQRTERGDSAVYLCASSSGGLAGNTDTQYFGPGTRLTVL.